This T cell receptor (beta chain) was observed in a study of beta chain features in type 1 diabetes. Findings and caveats of the study: Within each of all four CD4+ subsets, Type 1 diabetes patients had TCRB CDR3s that were moderately but significantly shorter.

Trimming cost V 2 bases and J 5 bases; bases outside gene matches: 2. Germline V gives CDR1 GTSNPN, CDR2 SVGIG (reference sequence). The CDR3 has 14 amino acids. This clone was seen only a few times. Antigen unknown. The isolated RNA, all of it, was reverse transcribed, so expressed TCRB transcripts were what got sequenced. The assay was immunoSEQ multiplex PCR, and TCRdb's table has in-frame clones only and misses some. In the table there are fewer than 350,000 clones, 15% of which are singletons. Sequenced material: naive CD4+ T cells from blood. The chain recombines TRBV30 with TRBJ2-3; 12 bases map to TRBD2. This TCR was recovered from a man between 18 and 35 years old with type 1 diabetes. The CDR3 is CAWSLAGGRDTQYF. The CDR3 DNA reads TGTGCCTGGAGTCTAGCGGGAGGGCGAGATACGCAGTATTTT.